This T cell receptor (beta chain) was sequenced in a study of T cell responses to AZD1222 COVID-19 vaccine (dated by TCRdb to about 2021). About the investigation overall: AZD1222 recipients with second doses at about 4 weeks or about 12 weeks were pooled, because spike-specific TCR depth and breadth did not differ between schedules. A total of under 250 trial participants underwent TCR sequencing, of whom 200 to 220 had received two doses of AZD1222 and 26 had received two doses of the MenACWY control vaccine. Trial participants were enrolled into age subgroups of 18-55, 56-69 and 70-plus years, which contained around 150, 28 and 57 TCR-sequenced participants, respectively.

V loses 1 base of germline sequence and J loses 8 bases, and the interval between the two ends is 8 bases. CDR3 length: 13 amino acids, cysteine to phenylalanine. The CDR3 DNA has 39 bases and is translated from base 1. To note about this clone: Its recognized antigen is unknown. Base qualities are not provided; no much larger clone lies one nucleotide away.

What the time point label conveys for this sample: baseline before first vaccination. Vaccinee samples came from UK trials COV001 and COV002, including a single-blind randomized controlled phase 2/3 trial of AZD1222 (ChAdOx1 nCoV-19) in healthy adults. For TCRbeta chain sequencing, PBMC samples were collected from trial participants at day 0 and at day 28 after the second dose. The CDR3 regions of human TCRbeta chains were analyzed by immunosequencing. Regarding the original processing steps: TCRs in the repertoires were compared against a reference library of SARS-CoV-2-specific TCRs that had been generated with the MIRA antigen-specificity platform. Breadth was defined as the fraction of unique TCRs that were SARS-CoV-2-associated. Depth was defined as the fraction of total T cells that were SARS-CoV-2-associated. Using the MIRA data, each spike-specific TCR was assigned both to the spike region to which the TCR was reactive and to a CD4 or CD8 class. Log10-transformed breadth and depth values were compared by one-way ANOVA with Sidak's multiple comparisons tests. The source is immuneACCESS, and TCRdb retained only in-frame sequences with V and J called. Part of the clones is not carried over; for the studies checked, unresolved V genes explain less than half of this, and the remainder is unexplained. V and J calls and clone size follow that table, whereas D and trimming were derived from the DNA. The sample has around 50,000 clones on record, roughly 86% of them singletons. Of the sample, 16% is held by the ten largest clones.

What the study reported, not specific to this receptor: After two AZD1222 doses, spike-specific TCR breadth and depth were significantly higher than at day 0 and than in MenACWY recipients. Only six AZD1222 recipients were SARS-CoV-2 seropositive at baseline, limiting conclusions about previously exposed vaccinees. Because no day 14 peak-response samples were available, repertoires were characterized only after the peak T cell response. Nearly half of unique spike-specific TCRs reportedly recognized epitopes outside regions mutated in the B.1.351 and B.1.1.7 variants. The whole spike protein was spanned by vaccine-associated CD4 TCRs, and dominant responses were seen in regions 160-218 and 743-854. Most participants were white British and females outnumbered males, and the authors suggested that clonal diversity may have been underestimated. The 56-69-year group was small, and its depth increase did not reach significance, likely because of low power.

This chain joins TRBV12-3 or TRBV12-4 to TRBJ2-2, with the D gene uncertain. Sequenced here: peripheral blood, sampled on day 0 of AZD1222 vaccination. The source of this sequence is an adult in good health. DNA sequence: TGTGCCAGCAGTTTAGAGGTTTGGGGGGAGCTGTTTTTT. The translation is CASSLEVWGELFF.